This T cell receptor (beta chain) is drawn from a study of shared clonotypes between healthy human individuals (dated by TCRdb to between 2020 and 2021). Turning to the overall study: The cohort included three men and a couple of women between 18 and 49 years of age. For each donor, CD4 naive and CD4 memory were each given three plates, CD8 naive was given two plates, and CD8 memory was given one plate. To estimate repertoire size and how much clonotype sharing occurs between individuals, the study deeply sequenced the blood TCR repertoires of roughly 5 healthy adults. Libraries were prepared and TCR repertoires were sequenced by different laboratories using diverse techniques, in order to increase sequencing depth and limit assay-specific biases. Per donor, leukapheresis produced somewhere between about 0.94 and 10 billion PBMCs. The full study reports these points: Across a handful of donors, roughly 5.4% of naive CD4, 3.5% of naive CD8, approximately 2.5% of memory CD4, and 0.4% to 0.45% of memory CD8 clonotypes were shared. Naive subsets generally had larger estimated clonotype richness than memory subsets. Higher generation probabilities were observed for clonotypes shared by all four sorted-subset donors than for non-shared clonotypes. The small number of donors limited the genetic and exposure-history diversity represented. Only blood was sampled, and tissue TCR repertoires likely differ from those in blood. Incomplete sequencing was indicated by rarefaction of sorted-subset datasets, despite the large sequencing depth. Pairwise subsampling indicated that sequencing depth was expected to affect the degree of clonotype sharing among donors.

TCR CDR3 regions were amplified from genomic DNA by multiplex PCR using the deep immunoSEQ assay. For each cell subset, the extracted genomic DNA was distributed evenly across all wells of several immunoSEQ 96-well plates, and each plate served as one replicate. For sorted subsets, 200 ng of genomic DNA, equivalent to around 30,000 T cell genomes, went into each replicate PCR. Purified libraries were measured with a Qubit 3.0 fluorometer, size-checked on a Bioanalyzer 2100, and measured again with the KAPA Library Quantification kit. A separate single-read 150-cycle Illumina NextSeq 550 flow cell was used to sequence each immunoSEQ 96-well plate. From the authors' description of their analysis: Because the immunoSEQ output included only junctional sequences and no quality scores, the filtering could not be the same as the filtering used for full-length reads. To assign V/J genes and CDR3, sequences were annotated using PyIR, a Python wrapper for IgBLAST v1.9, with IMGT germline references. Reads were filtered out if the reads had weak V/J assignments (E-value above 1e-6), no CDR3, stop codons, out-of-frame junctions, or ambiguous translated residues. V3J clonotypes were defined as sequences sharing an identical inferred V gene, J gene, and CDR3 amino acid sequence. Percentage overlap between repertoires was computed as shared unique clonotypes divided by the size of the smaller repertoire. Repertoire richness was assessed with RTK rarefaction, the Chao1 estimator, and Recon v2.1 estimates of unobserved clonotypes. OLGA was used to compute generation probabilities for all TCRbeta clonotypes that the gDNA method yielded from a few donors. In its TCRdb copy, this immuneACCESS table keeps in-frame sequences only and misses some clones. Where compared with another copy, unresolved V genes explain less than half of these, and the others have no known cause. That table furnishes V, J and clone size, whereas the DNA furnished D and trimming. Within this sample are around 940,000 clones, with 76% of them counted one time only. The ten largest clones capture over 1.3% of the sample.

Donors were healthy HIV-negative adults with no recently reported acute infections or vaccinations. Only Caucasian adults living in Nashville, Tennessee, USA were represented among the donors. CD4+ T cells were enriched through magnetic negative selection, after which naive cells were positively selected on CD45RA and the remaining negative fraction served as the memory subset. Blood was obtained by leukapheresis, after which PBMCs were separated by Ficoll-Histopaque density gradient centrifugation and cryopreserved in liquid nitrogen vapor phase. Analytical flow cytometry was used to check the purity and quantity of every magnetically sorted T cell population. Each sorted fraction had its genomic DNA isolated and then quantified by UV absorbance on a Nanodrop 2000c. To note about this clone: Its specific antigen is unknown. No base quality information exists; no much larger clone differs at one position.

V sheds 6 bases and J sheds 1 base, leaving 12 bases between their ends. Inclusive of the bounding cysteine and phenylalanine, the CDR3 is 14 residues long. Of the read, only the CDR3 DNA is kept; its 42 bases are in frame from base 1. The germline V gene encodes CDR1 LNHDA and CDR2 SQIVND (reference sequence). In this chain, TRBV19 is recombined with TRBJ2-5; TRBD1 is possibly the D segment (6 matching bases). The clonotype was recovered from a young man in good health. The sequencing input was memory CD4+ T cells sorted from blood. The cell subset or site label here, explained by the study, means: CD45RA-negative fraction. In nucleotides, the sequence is TGTGCCAGTAGGCTGACAGGAACCCAAGAGACCCAGTACTTC. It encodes CASRLTGTQETQYF.